The 9 T cell receptor beta chains given below trace back to one sample, sequenced in a study of OX40 agonist ivuxolimab in advanced cancers. TCRdb keeps only in-frame clones here, not all; method: immunoSEQ multiplex PCR. The data show about 66,000 clones, with around 80% seen just once and 5% held by the top ten. This sample comprised CD4+ or CD8+ T cells sorted from blood, obtained in a trial of the OX40 agonist ivuxolimab. The receptors stem from an adult with an advanced solid tumor such as melanoma, head and neck, liver or kidney cancer.

The chain links TRBV18 to TRBJ1-1, with D uncertain. V was cut by 5 bases and J by 6 bases, with 10 bases left in between. CDR3 length: 12 amino acids. Germline CDR1 KGHSH, CDR2 LQKENI. CDR3 sequence (DNA): TGTGCCAGCTCAACTATGCGTGCTGAAGCTTTCTTT. This gives the protein CASSTMRAEAFF.

The rearrangement links TRBV5-6 to TRBJ1-2; D possibly corresponds to TRBD1 (5 bases). Trimming cost V 3 bases and J 4 bases, with 16 bases left between them. This CDR3 region has 15 residues. Germline CDR1 SGHDT, CDR2 YYEEEE. The CDR3: CASSSHPGRVYGYTF. The CDR3, as DNA: TGTGCCAGCAGCTCCCATCCGGGCAGGGTCTATGGCTACACCTTC.

This clone appeared a single time. This rearrangement joins TRBV7-9 to TRBJ2-5, with D possibly being TRBD1 or TRBD2 (6 bases each). The CDR3 is made up of 17 amino acids. Trimming stripped 3 bases from V and 4 bases from J, with 21 bases between. Germline V gene data show CDR1 as SEHNR and CDR2 as FQNEAQ (reference sequence). CDR3 coding DNA: TGTGCCAGCAGCTTTTTTTTCGGGGGCCAGAGGAGAGAGACCCAGTACTTC. This encodes CASSFFFGGQRRETQYF.

The chain recombines TRBV5-1 with TRBJ1-4; 12 bases fit TRBD1. This CDR3 is 16 amino acids long. Germline lookup yields CDR1 SGHRS and CDR2 YFSETQ. Trimming took 4 bases from V and 8 from J; bases not matched to a gene: 9. CDR3 bases: TGCGCCAGCAGCCTGAGTGGGGACAGGGGGCGAGAAAAACTGTTTTTT. Its translation: CASSLSGDRGREKLFF.

There are a few counts of this clone. This chain connects TRBV5-8 to TRBJ2-4; weak D call: TRBD1 (5 bases). The germline V gene has CDR1 SGHTS and CDR2 YDEGEE. This CDR3 is built from 17 residues. With 0 bases removed from V and 1 base from J, the gap between germline ends came to 14 bases. CDR3 in DNA: TGTGCCAGCAGCTTGGTTGTCAGGGCTGAGGCCAAAAACATTCAGTACTTC. Translated, it gives CASSLVVRAEAKNIQYF.

This chain links TRBV6-6 with TRBJ1-2; TRBD1 agrees at 7 bases. The CDR3 is 13 amino acids. Germline V CDR1 and CDR2: MNHNY, SVGAGI (reference sequence). J gave up 8 bases and V 2 bases, and 5 bases lay outside the gene matches. CDR3 nucleotides: TGTGCCAGCAGTTACAGACAGGGCGACGGCTACACCTTC. Translating gives CASSYRQGDGYTF.

This clone was observed a handful of times. This chain joins TRBV19 and TRBJ1-4; D possibly corresponds to TRBD1 (5 bases). V was cut by 6 bases and J by 8 bases, with 10 bases left in between. Germline V lookup: CDR1 LNHDA, CDR2 SQIVND (reference sequence). CDR3 length: 12 residues. The CDR3 loop reads CASSGGGEKLFF. In DNA, the CDR3 is TGTGCCAGTAGCGGGGGAGGAGAAAAACTGTTTTTT.

This clone turned up a few times. CDR3 sequence: CASSPQGPSNYGYTF. In DNA form, the CDR3 reads TGTGCCAGCAGCCCCCAGGGGCCGTCTAACTATGGCTACACCTTC. V gene TRBV7-2 combines with J gene TRBJ1-2; D might be TRBD1 (6 bases). V was pared by 5 bases and J by 0 bases, with 13 bases between. The CDR3 extends over 15 amino acids. CDR1 is SGHTA and CDR2 is FQGNSA in the germline V gene.

The chain couples TRBV19 to TRBJ2-3, with 13 bases identical to TRBD2. Germline CDR1 LNHDA, CDR2 SQIVND (reference sequence). Unmatched junction bases numbered 4, after V lost 5 bases and J lost 8 bases. The CDR3 consists of 14 residues. The CDR3 is CASSLLAGGSTQYF. In DNA form, the CDR3 reads TGTGCCAGTAGTCTACTAGCGGGGGGGAGTACGCAGTATTTT.